The sequence of this TCR beta chain was determined in a study of technical replicates of blood from a few donors. The CDR3 extends over 14 amino acids. Germline loops: CDR1 MNHEY, CDR2 SMNVEV (reference sequence). V lost 6 bases, J lost 10 bases, and 19 bases lay in between. Clones were sequenced by immunoSEQ multiplex PCR, and TCRdb holds only the in-frame ones, with some missing. The sample has about 75,000 clones, approximately 96% seen once; the top ten hold roughly 0.3%. The TCR was taken from a human donor in good health. V and J are TRBV27 and TRBJ2-1, with D possibly matching TRBD2 (6 bases). The sample was T cells isolated from PBMCs. CDR3 sequence: CASSQSLASPEQFF. For the CDR3, the DNA is TGTGCCAGCAGCCAATCTCTAGCGTCTCCCGAGCAGTTCTTC.